The next 15 T cell receptor beta chains were all read from a single sample in a study of T cells in tuberculosis (dated 2018 in TCRdb). Preparation of the library involved the immunoSEQ multiplex PCR assay. TCRdb mirrors the immuneACCESS table, restricted to in-frame sequences. Some clones are absent from its copies; in checked studies, under half trace to an unresolved V gene, and the reason for the others is unknown. The sample contains under 40,000 clones, around 94% of them found a single time. The ten largest clones represent approximately 8.2% of the sample. Sequencing was done on a sample of PBMCs. Receptor source: a donor under 30 with latent tuberculosis or without tuberculosis infection.

This rearrangement joins TRBV30 to TRBJ2-5; D call uncertain. This CDR3 is built from 12 residues. The ends were cut back, 3 bases at V and 4 bases at J, with 9 bases in the middle. Per germline, CDR1 GTSNPN and CDR2 SVGIG (reference sequence). CDR3 in DNA: TGTGCCTGGAGACGGTATTCAGAGACCCAGTACTTC. Protein product: CAWRRYSETQYF.

This clone was recorded once. The V gene is TRBV7-2, the J gene TRBJ1-1; TRBD1 aligns across 8 bases. The CDR3 totals 16 residues. V was clipped by 5 bases and J by 1 base; unmatched bases: 9. CDR1 and CDR2 (germline): SGHTA, FQGNSA. CDR3 bases: TGTGCCAGCAGCCCTCCAGGGGGCGCGGGGAACACTGAAGCTTTCTTT. Translating it yields CASSPPGGAGNTEAFF. Full variable domain (missing parts from reference TRBV7-2 and TRBJ1-1): GAGVSQSPSNKVTEKGKDVELRCDPISGHTALYWYRQSLGQGLEFLIYFQGNSAPDKSGLPSDRFSAERTGGSVSTLTIQRTQQEDSAVYLCASSPPGGAGNTEAFFGQGTRLTVV.

V and J are TRBV9 and TRBJ2-7; maybe TRBD1 (5 bases). The CDR3 covers 13 residues. Germline CDR1 reads SGDLS; CDR2 reads YYNGEE. Trimming pared 0 bases from V and 4 bases from J, leaving 8 bases between. CDR3: CASSVVDSYEQYF. The CDR3 DNA is TGTGCCAGCAGCGTAGTAGACAGTTACGAGCAGTACTTC.

This clone was seen once. The V call is TRBV21-1, the J call TRBJ2-7; the D segment call TRBD2 is taken from the table without a DNA check. TRBV21-1 is designated a pseudogene. The CDR3 sequence is 9 residues long. Here the CDR3 DNA reads TGTGCCAGCAGCAGAGGATTTATTTTC. Protein: CASSRGFIF.

This chain connects TRBV6-5 to TRBJ1-2, with D perhaps TRBD1 (6 bases). Trimming stripped 2 bases from V and 8 bases from J, with 12 bases between. Germline-derived CDR1 and CDR2 are MNHEY and SVGAGI. The CDR3 runs to 13 residues. The CDR3 here is CASSYRPGEGYTF. DNA for the CDR3: TGTGCCAGCAGTTACCGGCCAGGGGAAGGCTACACCTTC.

The chain combines TRBV7-9 with TRBJ1-4; TRBD1 might be the D (5 bases). Germline CDR1 is SEHNR and CDR2 is FQNEAQ (reference sequence). The CDR3 consists of 13 residues. V lost 8 bases and J 4 bases, leaving 11 bases between the germline ends. CDR3 bases: TGTGCCAGCGATGACAGAGATAATGAAAAACTGTTTTTT. This codes for CASDDRDNEKLFF.

The chain joins TRBV5-1 to TRBJ1-2; D is undetermined. CDR1 is SGHRS, CDR2 YFSETQ, per germline. V lost 4 bases and J lost 0, with 10 bases in between. The CDR3 has 14 amino acids. CDR3 sequence: CASSPLAANYGYTF. The CDR3 DNA is TGCGCCAGCAGCCCCCTAGCAGCTAACTATGGCTACACCTTC.

Here the CDR3 reads CASSLRGGGYYNEQFF. The CDR3 DNA sequence: TGTGCCAGCAGCTTACGCGGGGGGGGCTATTACAATGAGCAGTTCTTC. This chain links TRBV11-3 with TRBJ2-1; 9 bases line up with TRBD2. The CDR3 runs 16 residues. Germline assignment: CDR1 SGHNT and CDR2 YENEEA. V shed 2 bases and J 4 bases; nucleotides not matched to a gene: 6. The full variable domain, completed using reference TRBV11-3 and TRBJ2-1, is EAGVVQSPRYKIIEKKQPVAFWCNPISGHNTLYWYLQNLGQGPELLIRYENEEAVDDSQLPKDRFSAERLKGVDSTLKIQPAELGDSAVYLCASSLRGGGYYNEQFFGPGTRLTVL.

This chain uses TRBV10-1 with TRBJ2-3, with 7 bases lining up with TRBD1. V was pared by 3 bases and J by 1 base, with 7 bases of the junction left unmatched. The CDR3 is made up of 16 amino acids. The germline V gene has CDR1 WNHNN and CDR2 SYGVQD (reference sequence). The CDR3: CASSDSRQGGTDTQYF. For the CDR3, the DNA is TGCGCCAGCAGTGACTCCCGACAGGGCGGCACAGATACGCAGTATTTT.

The chain employs TRBV9 and TRBJ2-3, with D unclear. CDR1 is SGDLS and CDR2 is YYNGEE in the germline V gene. This CDR3 has 13 residues. The V end lost 0 bases, the J end lost 3 bases, and 5 bases lay between the germline ends. In DNA, the CDR3 is TGTGCCAGCAGCGTAGCAGCGACAGATACGCAGTATTTT. Its translation: CASSVAATDTQYF. The full variable domain, rest sourced from reference TRBV9 and TRBJ2-3, is DSGVTQTPKHLITATGQRVTLRCSPRSGDLSVYWYQQSLDQGLQFLIQYYNGEERAKGNILERFSAQQFPDLHSELNLSSLELGDSALYFCASSVAATDTQYFGPGTRLTVL.

This clone was observed once. The chain uses TRBV4-1 and TRBJ2-7; 9 bases are a match to TRBD1. CDR3 length: 15 residues. Unmatched junction bases numbered 2, after V lost 1 base and J lost 1 base. Germline-derived CDR1 and CDR2 are MGHRA and YSYEKL. Here the CDR3 DNA reads TGCGCCAGCAGCCAAGGAGGGACAGGGTCCTACGAGCAGTACTTC. Protein product: CASSQGGTGSYEQYF.

The J gene is TRBJ1-1, the V gene TRBV7-9; 10 nucleotides line up with TRBD1. The trim removed 4 bases at V and 9 bases at J, leaving 8 bases unmatched. This CDR3 is 14 amino acids long. Germline loops: CDR1 SEHNR, CDR2 FQNEAQ (reference sequence). CDR3 amino acids: CASSYGTGAFQAFF. The CDR3 DNA follows: TGTGCCAGCAGCTACGGGACAGGGGCTTTTCAAGCTTTCTTT. The whole variable domain, filled in from reference TRBV7-9 and TRBJ1-1, reads DTGVSQNPRHKITKRGQNVTFRCDPISEHNRLYWYRQTLGQGPEFLTYFQNEAQLEKSRLLSDRFSAERPKGSFSTLEIQRTEQGDSAMYLCASSYGTGAFQAFFGQGTRLTVV.

The rearrangement joins TRBV4-2 to TRBJ2-1; 10 bases fit TRBD2. Losses at the gene ends were 6 bases for V and 7 bases for J; bases not matched to a gene: 6. This CDR3 region has 14 residues. Germline V CDR1 and CDR2: LGHNA, YNFKEQ. In nucleotides, the CDR3 is TGTGCCAGCAGTGCTTCTAGCGGGAGAAATGAGCAGTTCTTC. It codes for CASSASSGRNEQFF.

The chain has TRBV5-1 and TRBJ1-2; D ambiguous. The CDR3 is 12 amino acids. Germline CDR1 SGHRS, CDR2 YFSETQ. V shed 0 bases and J shed 7 bases, with 7 bases lying between them. The CDR3 spells CASSLDRGGYTF. CDR3 in DNA: TGCGCCAGCAGCTTGGATCGGGGTGGCTACACCTTC.

The chain has TRBV20-1 and TRBJ1-2; D is ambiguous. The CDR3 loop spans 11 amino acids. V was cut by 3 bases and J by 4 bases, with 6 bases left in between. Per germline, CDR1 DFQATT and CDR2 SNEGSKA (reference sequence). The CDR3 DNA reads as TGCAGTGCTAGGAGGGCCTATGGCTACACCTTC. Its translation is CSARRAYGYTF.